This T cell receptor (beta chain) was identified in a study of response to subunit inactivated influenza vaccine (dated by TCRdb to about 2018). Broadly, across the study: To follow how T cells responded to a trivalent subunit inactivated influenza vaccine, the researchers relied on deep quantitative profiling of the T cell receptor repertoire. Results and caveats for the whole study, not just this receptor: The authors proposed that each seasonal influenza vaccination may bring in only a limited number of new T cells.

Germline trimming amounts to 3 bases on V and 3 bases on J, with 5 as the count of junction bases outside the gene matches. CDR1 and CDR2, per the germline V gene, are SGHRS and YFSETQ. Including the terminal cysteine and phenylalanine, the CDR3 comprises 16 residues. The CDR3 DNA has 48 bases and is translated from base 1. Remarks on this clonotype: What antigen it recognizes has not been identified. The record has no base qualities; no much larger clone is one base away.

The library was built by means of RT-PCR. The instrument given in TCRdb is Illumina HiSeq 2500. TCRdb took the public reads, trimmed them with fastp at Q25, ran MiXCR for clone calling and kept in-frame beta chains. Identical CDR3 proteins give one entry, which carries the most common genes and DNA. For this sample the table gives over 650,000 distinct CDR3 sequences, of which about 18% were detected only once. Of the sample, around 9.9% falls within the top ten clones. In this chain, TRBV5-1 is recombined with TRBJ2-3; TRBD1 fits 12 bases in the junction. The source is a man aged 45-60 years who received an inactivated influenza vaccine. Donor details come from another sample of the same person, matched by shared clones. Material: PBMCs from blood, obtained more than 4 days after vaccination. The CDR3: CASSYGTGGNTDTQYF. The DNA sequence is TGCGCCAGCAGCTACGGGACAGGGGGCAATACAGATACGCAGTATTTT.